This T cell receptor (beta chain) was profiled in a study of cytomegalovirus exposure and HLA in healthy donors. Study outcomes and limitations: Sequencing depth across donors, presence/absence analyses assumed, was roughly uniform. Exclusion applied to some V segments, including TRBV6-2 and TRBV6-3, as they were indistinguishable.

V shed 5 bases and J shed 7 bases, with 12 bases lying between them. The CDR3 runs to 13 residues. Germline V lookup: CDR1 SGHTA, CDR2 FQGNSA. In the PCR, 60 Vbeta and 13 Jbeta primers were used. TCRdb's table, derived via immunoSEQ multiplex PCR, lists solely in-frame clones and lacks some. This sample has just under 80,000 clones, with over 65% found just once. On this clone: Its cognate antigen is unknown.

This chain links TRBV7-2 with TRBJ1-5; D gene unclear. The sequenced sample was PBMCs. The sequence was obtained from a man in his forties in good health and CMV-seronegative. For the CDR3, the DNA is TGTGCCAGCAGCCCGTGGGTCGGGCAGCCCCAGCATTTT. This codes for CASSPWVGQPQHF.